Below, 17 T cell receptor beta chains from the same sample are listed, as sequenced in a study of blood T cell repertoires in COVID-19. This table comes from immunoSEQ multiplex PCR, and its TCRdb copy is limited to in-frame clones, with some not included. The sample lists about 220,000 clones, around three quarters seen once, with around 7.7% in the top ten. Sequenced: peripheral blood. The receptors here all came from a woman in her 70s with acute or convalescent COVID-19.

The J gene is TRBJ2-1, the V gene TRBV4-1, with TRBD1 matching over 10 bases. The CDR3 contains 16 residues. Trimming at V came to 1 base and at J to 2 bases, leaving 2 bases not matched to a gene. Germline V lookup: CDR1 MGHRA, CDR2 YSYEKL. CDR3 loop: CASSQVGQGAYNEQFF. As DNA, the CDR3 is TGCGCCAGCAGCCAAGTAGGACAGGGGGCCTACAATGAGCAGTTCTTC.

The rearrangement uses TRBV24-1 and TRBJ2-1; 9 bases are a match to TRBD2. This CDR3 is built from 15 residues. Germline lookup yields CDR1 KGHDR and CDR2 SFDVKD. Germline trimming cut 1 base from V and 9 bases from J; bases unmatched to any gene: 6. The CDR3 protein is CATSDLAGGRVEQFF. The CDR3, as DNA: TGTGCCACCAGTGATTTAGCGGGGGGAAGGGTTGAGCAGTTCTTC.

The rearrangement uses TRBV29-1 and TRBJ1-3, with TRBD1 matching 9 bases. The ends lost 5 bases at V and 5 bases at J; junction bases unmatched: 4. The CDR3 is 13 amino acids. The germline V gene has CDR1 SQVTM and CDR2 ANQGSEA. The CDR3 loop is CSVRDRERNTIYF. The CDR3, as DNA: TGCAGCGTTCGGGACAGGGAAAGAAACACCATATATTTT. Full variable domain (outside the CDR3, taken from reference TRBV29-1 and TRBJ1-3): SAVISQKPSRDICQRGTSLTIQCQVDSQVTMMFWYRQQPGQSLTLIATANQGSEATYESGFVIDKFPISRPNLTFSTLTVSNMSPEDSSIYLCSVRDRERNTIYFGEGSWLTVV.

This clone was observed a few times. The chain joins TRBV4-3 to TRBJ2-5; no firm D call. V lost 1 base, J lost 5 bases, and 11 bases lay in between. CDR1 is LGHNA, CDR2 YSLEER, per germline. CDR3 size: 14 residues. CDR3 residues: CASSQVLGTETQYF. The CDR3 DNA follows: TGCGCCAGCAGCCAAGTCCTCGGTACTGAGACCCAGTACTTC.

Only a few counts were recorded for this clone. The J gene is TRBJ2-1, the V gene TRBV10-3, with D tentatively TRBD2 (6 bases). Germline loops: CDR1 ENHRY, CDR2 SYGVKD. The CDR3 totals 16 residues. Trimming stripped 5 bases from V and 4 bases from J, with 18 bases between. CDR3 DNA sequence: TGTGCCATCAGTTTTAGAGGGGAGGACTTTTACAATGAGCAGTTCTTC. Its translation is CAISFRGEDFYNEQFF.

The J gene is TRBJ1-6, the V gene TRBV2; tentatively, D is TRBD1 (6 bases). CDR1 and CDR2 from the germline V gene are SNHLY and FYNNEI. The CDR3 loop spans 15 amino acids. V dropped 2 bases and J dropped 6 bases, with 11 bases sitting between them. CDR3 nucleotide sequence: TGTGCCAGCAGTGAACAGGGGACGTCTAATTCACCCCTCCACTTT. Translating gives CASSEQGTSNSPLHF.

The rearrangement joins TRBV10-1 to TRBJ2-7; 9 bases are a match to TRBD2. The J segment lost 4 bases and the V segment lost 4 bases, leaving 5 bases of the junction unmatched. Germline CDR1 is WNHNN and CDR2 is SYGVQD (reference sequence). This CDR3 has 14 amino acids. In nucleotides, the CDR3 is TGCGCCAGCAGTGCGGGACTAGCAACTTACGAGCAGTACTTC. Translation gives CASSAGLATYEQYF.

The CDR3 nucleotides are TGTGCCAGTAGTAAGGGACAGGGGACCGGGGAGCTGTTTTTT. It specifies CASSKGQGTGELFF. The chain recombines TRBV19 with TRBJ2-2; 10 bases are a match to TRBD1. The CDR3 loop spans 14 amino acids. Looked up from germline, CDR1 is LNHDA and CDR2 is SQIVND (reference sequence). Unmatched junction bases numbered 1, after V lost 4 bases and J lost 5 bases.

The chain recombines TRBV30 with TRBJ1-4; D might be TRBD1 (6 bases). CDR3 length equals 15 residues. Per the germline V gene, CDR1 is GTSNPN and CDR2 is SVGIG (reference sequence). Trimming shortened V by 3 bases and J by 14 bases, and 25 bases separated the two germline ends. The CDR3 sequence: CAWRAGTPASGGLFF. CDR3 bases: TGTGCCTGGAGAGCCGGGACACCCGCTAGCGGTGGGCTGTTTTTT.

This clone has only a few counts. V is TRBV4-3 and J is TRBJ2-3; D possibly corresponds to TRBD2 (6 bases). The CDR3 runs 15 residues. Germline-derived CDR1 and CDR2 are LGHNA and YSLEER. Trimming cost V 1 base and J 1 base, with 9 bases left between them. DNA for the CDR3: TGCGCCAGCAGCCAAGTTAGCGGAGGCACAGATACGCAGTATTTT. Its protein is CASSQVSGGTDTQYF.

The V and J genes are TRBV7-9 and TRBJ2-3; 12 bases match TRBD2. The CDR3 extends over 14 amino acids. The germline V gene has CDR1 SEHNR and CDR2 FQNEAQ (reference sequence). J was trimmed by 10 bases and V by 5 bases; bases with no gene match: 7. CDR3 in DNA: TGTGCCAGCAGCCCCCGGGCTAGCGGGGGGGCGCAGTATTTT. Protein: CASSPRASGGAQYF.

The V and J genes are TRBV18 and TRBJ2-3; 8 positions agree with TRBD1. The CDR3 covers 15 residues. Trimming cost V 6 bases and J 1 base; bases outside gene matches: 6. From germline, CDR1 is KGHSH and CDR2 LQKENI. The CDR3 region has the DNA TGTGCCAGCTCCCAGGGGGCATCGCGCACAGATACGCAGTATTTT. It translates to CASSQGASRTDTQYF.

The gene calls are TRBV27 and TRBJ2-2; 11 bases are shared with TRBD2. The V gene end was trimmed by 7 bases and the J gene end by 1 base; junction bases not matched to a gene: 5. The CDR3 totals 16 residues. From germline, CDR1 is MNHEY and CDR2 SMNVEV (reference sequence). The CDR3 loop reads CASTHGTSGNTGELFF. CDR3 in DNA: TGTGCCAGCACCCATGGGACTAGCGGGAACACCGGGGAGCTGTTTTTT.

The CDR3 protein is CASSSRLAGEETQYF. CDR3 bases: TGTGCCAGCAGCTCTCGACTAGCGGGTGAAGAGACCCAGTACTTC. This chain joins TRBV7-8 and TRBJ2-5, with 10 bases lining up with TRBD2. The germline CDR1 and CDR2 sequences are SGHVS and FQNEAQ. The junction had 5 bases not matched to a gene; V was cut back by 4 bases and J by 3 bases. This CDR3 has 15 residues. The full variable domain, its missing parts supplied by reference TRBV7-8 and TRBJ2-5, is GAGVSQSPRYKVAKRGQDVALRCDPISGHVSLFWYQQALGQGPEFLTYFQNEAQLDKSGLPSDRFFAERPEGSVSTLKIQRTQQEDSAVYLCASSSRLAGEETQYFGPGTRLLVL.

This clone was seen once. The CDR3 coding sequence is TGTGCCAGCAGCTTCGGACTTGATGACACCGGGGAGCTGTTTTTT. Encoded protein: CASSFGLDDTGELFF. This chain joins TRBV7-2 and TRBJ2-2, with D maybe TRBD2 (5 bases). The V end was cut by 3 bases, the J end by 3 bases, with 11 bases between. Germline V gene sequence: CDR1 SGHTA, CDR2 FQGNSA. The length of the CDR3 is 15 residues.

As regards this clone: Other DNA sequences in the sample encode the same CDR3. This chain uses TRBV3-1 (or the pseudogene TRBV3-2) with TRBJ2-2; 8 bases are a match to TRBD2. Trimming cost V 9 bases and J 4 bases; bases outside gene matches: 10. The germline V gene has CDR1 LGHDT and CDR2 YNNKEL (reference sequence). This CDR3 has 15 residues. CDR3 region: CASRTRGGFTGELFF. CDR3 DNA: TGTGCCAGTCGCACCCGGGGGGGGTTCACCGGGGAGCTGTTTTTT.

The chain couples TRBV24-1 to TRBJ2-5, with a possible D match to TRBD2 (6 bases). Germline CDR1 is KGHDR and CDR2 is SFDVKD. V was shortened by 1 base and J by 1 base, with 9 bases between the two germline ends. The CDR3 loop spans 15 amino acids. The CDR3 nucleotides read TGTGCCACCAGTGATTTCGGGGGATCCCAAGAGACCCAGTACTTC. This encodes CATSDFGGSQETQYF.